These 31 T cell receptor beta chains were all obtained from the same sample, sequenced in a study of human T cells and chemical hapten exposure. TCRdb used MiXCR to reprocess the RACE reads, holding one entry per CDR3 protein. The table includes some 350,000 distinct CDR3 sequences, about 6% detected once. Time point: patch test 2, 6 weeks after DPC sensitization. The treatment is: therapeutic diphenylcyclopropenone sensitization with weekly scalp DPC. The material sequenced was whole blood, taken in connection with sensitization to the hapten diphenylcyclopropenone (DPC). The receptors here all came from a woman younger than 30 with alopecia areata. Some clones in this sample may be carry-over from other donors' samples.

This clonotype came up many times. The rearrangement joins TRBV6-1 to TRBJ1-5; TRBD1 is a possible D gene (5 bases). Trimming pared 5 bases from V and 5 bases from J, leaving 25 bases between. This CDR3 is 18 amino acids long. Germline V gene sequence: CDR1 MNHNS, CDR2 SASEGT. CDR3 in DNA: TGTGCCAGCAGTCAGACTCCCCCGACAGATCTCGTAGATCAGCCCCAGCATTTT. Translated, it gives CASSQTPPTDLVDQPQHF.

V and J are TRBV12-3 or TRBV12-4 and TRBJ2-1, with 9 positions matching TRBD2. There are 18 residues in the CDR3. Germline trimming cut 5 bases from V and 4 bases from J; bases unmatched to any gene: 15. The CDR3 is CASSLHSGGPTGYNEQFF. CDR3 coding DNA: TGTGCCAGCAGTCTACACAGCGGGGGGCCAACCGGATACAATGAGCAGTTCTTC.

There are many counts of this clonotype. V usage is TRBV7-8 and J usage is TRBJ1-6; TRBD1 is a possible D gene (5 bases). The CDR3 runs 13 residues. Germline values: CDR1 SGHVS, CDR2 FQNEAQ. V shed 2 bases and J shed 10 bases, with 9 bases lying between them. This chain's CDR3 is CASSLRRDSPLHF. In DNA, the CDR3 is TGTGCCAGCAGCTTAAGGAGGGACTCACCCCTCCACTTT.

This clonotype has only a few counts. The chain is built from TRBV4-2 and TRBJ1-4; TRBD1 agrees at 7 bases. CDR3 length equals 15 residues. Germline CDR1 LGHNA, CDR2 YNFKEQ. J was trimmed by 5 bases and V by 0 bases; bases with no gene match: 3. This CDR3 is CASSQDRGSNEKLFF. The CDR3 nucleotides read TGTGCCAGCAGCCAAGACAGGGGGTCAAATGAAAAACTGTTTTTT.

This clonotype was seen a few times. This chain connects TRBV20-1 to TRBJ2-3; 8 bases line up with TRBD2. In germline, CDR1 is DFQATT, CDR2 SNEGSKA (reference sequence). The CDR3 totals 14 residues. Unmatched junction bases numbered 4, after V lost 4 bases and J lost 1 base. CDR3 loop: CSATTLAGTDTQYF. CDR3 in DNA: TGCAGTGCTACTACACTAGCGGGCACAGATACGCAGTATTTT.

The chain has TRBV5-3 and TRBJ2-3; D remains ambiguous. TRBV5-3 falls under the ORF class, with uncertain function. The CDR3 loop spans 20 amino acids. Deletions cut 3 bases from V and 0 bases from J, with 26 bases between. The CDR3 coding sequence is TGTGCCAGAAGCTACTGCGGTGGCAGCGTTTTTTTGGGGAGCACAGATACGCAGTATTTT. Amino acid sequence: CARSYCGGSVFLGSTDTQYF.

In this sample, this clonotype turned up a few times. V and J are TRBV25-1 and TRBJ2-7; tentatively, D is TRBD1 (6 bases). The germline V gene has CDR1 MGHDK and CDR2 SYGVNS. V was clipped by 5 bases and J by 0 bases, with 14 bases between them. The CDR3 contains 15 residues. CDR3 sequence (DNA): TGTGCCAGCAGTAGCCGGGACACCAACTCCTACGAGCAGTACTTC. Translating gives CASSSRDTNSYEQYF.

The sample holds many counts of this clonotype. The V gene is TRBV14, the J gene TRBJ2-3, with 9 bases matching TRBD2. CDR3 length: 16 amino acids. CDR1 and CDR2 (germline): SGHDN, FVKESK. Trimming cost V 1 base and J 3 bases; bases outside gene matches: 5. The CDR3 region has the DNA TGTGCCAGCAGCCAAGGCGGAGCGGGGGGTACAGATACGCAGTATTTT. As protein: CASSQGGAGGTDTQYF. Looking up the rest from reference TRBV14 and TRBJ2-3 gives the full variable domain: EAGVTQFPSHSVIEKGQTVTLRCDPISGHDNLYWYRRVMGKEIKFLLHFVKESKQDESGMPNNRFLAERTGGTYSTLKVQPAELEDSGVYFCASSQGGAGGTDTQYFGPGTRLTVL.

This clonotype showed up many times. The gene calls are TRBV5-1 and TRBJ2-3; 7 bases map to TRBD1. Trimming at V came to 3 bases and at J to 2 bases, leaving 6 bases not matched to a gene. Germline loops: CDR1 SGHRS, CDR2 YFSETQ. CDR3 length: 15 residues. CDR3 DNA: TGCGCCAGCAGCTCTACAGGGGAATACACAGATACGCAGTATTTT. Translated, it gives CASSSTGEYTDTQYF.

This clonotype was counted a few times. The chain uses TRBV4-1 and TRBJ1-1; 8 bases are a match to TRBD1. Germline CDR1 MGHRA, CDR2 YSYEKL. The CDR3 contains 17 residues. Trimming took 2 bases from V and 7 from J; bases not matched to a gene: 15. The CDR3 DNA follows: TGCGCCAGCAGCCAATTTGGACAGGGTCGGGAGAACTTTGAAGCTTTCTTT. Its translation is CASSQFGQGRENFEAFF.

The chain is built from TRBV12-3 or TRBV12-4 and TRBJ2-7; 8 bases are a match to TRBD1. The CDR3 extends over 15 amino acids. V gave up 7 bases and J gave up 6 bases; unmatched junction bases: 14. CDR3 nucleotides: TGTGCCAGCACAGTTGCGGGACAGGCCTTCAGCGAGCAGTACTTC. Translation gives CASTVAGQAFSEQYF.

This clonotype occurred a few times. This chain joins TRBV7-9 and TRBJ2-7; TRBD1 matches 9 bases. V shed 0 bases, J shed 9 bases, and the junction held 9 bases outside the gene matches. CDR3 size: 15 residues. Germline-derived CDR1 and CDR2 are SEHNR and FQNEAQ (reference sequence). CDR3 nucleotides: TGTGCCAGCAGCTTAGCTACAGGGGGCTACTGGGTGCAGTACTTC. Translation: CASSLATGGYWVQYF.

This clonotype was counted many times. The chain joins TRBV6-6 to TRBJ1-1, with no clear D. This CDR3 is 12 amino acids long. Trimming left V 2 bases short and J 1 base short, with 2 bases between. Per germline, CDR1 MNHNY and CDR2 SVGAGI (reference sequence). For the CDR3, the DNA is TGTGCCAGCAGTTACGAGAACACTGAAGCTTTCTTT. This codes for CASSYENTEAFF.

The gene calls are TRBV10-3 and TRBJ1-6; D unclear. Trimming left V 9 bases short and J 7 bases short, with 19 bases between. The CDR3 covers 15 residues. CDR1 and CDR2 from the germline V gene are ENHRY and SYGVKD. This CDR3 reads CAIADPGIMNSPLHF. The CDR3 DNA follows: TGTGCCATTGCCGACCCGGGGATCATGAATTCACCCCTCCACTTT.

This clonotype appeared a few times. The chain links TRBV4-2 to TRBJ2-7; no firm D call. V lost 5 bases and J 3 bases, leaving 8 bases between the germline ends. CDR1 LGHNA and CDR2 YNFKEQ come from the germline V gene. This CDR3 contains 12 residues. The CDR3 protein is CASSDAGYEQYF. DNA for the CDR3: TGTGCCAGCAGCGACGCTGGCTACGAGCAGTACTTC.

This clonotype was counted ten times or more. The chain uses TRBV6-5 and TRBJ1-1, with TRBD1 identical over 7 bases. J was trimmed by 5 bases and V by 6 bases; bases with no gene match: 6. The CDR3 is made up of 13 amino acids. Germline V gene lookup returns CDR1 MNHEY and CDR2 SVGAGI. The CDR3 spells CASRGGAGTEAFF. In DNA form, the CDR3 reads TGTGCCAGCAGAGGGGGCGCAGGGACTGAAGCTTTCTTT.

This clonotype was seen a handful of times. The chain uses TRBV18 and TRBJ2-1, with 7 positions matching TRBD1. Looked up from germline, CDR1 is KGHSH and CDR2 is LQKENI. CDR3 length: 15 residues. The V and J ends lost 4 bases and 4 bases, in that order; junction bases with no gene match: 7. DNA for the CDR3: TGTGCCAGCTCACGCTTGGGGACAGCTTACAATGAGCAGTTCTTC. Protein sequence: CASSRLGTAYNEQFF.

The V gene is TRBV6-4, the J gene TRBJ1-1; D possibly corresponds to TRBD1 (5 bases). Germline V CDR1 and CDR2: MRHNA, SNTAGT. The ends were cut back, 3 bases at V and 7 bases at J, with 15 bases in the middle. The CDR3 has 14 amino acids. CDR3 coding DNA: TGTGCCAGCAGTGAAGCGGGGACGGTGGGTGAAGCTTTCTTT. Translation: CASSEAGTVGEAFF.

This chain joins TRBV11-2 and TRBJ2-7, with D possibly being TRBD1 (5 bases). The CDR3 consists of 14 residues. Trimming stripped 0 bases from V and 3 bases from J, with 9 bases between. Germline V CDR1 and CDR2: SGHAT, FQNNGV. The CDR3, as DNA: TGTGCCAGCAGCTTAGAGGCAGGGATCTACGAGCAGTACTTC. Translation: CASSLEAGIYEQYF.

This clonotype has a handful of counts. The CDR3 region has the DNA TGTGCCAGCAGCTTCTTGTATCAGGGAGGTCTTATCAATTCACCCCTCCACTTT. Its translation: CASSFLYQGGLINSPLHF. This chain joins TRBV5-5 and TRBJ1-6; D might be TRBD1 (5 bases). From germline, CDR1 is SGHKS and CDR2 YYEKEE (reference sequence). V lost 2 bases to trimming and J lost 7 bases, with 22 bases between them. This CDR3 has 18 residues.

This clonotype occurred many times. The CDR3 protein is CASTWDGISGANVLTF. Here the CDR3 DNA reads TGTGCCAGCACTTGGGACGGGATCTCTGGGGCCAACGTCCTGACTTTC. J is TRBJ2-6 and V is TRBV2, with D possibly called TRBD1 or TRBD2 (5 bases each). Germline assignment: CDR1 SNHLY and CDR2 FYNNEI. This CDR3 contains 16 residues. V dropped 7 bases and J dropped 0 bases, with 13 bases sitting between them.

This clonotype was seen a handful of times. The CDR3 loop reads CASSLAGSPQHF. As DNA, the CDR3 is TGTGCCAGCAGCTTAGCCGGTAGTCCCCAGCATTTT. The chain employs TRBV7-8 and TRBJ1-5; no firm D call. The CDR3 has 12 amino acids. The germline V and J ends were trimmed by 0 bases and 10 bases, with 7 bases remaining between them. In germline, CDR1 is SGHVS, CDR2 FQNEAQ.

This clonotype was picked up a small number of times. This chain connects TRBV9 to TRBJ2-6; 7 nucleotides line up with TRBD1. Germline V gives CDR1 SGDLS, CDR2 YYNGEE. The trim removed 3 bases at V and 0 bases at J, leaving 6 bases unmatched. There are 17 residues in the CDR3. The CDR3 is CASSERGQSSGANVLTF. As DNA, the CDR3 is TGTGCCAGCAGCGAGAGGGGACAGAGCTCTGGGGCCAACGTCCTGACTTTC.

On this clonotype itself: A much larger clone lies one base from this, so it may be a read error. The genes are TRBV7-3 and TRBJ1-1, with D perhaps TRBD1 (5 bases). The germline gives CDR1 SGHTA, CDR2 FQGTGA. The CDR3 runs to 13 residues. V lost 5 bases to trimming and J lost 1 base, with 8 bases between them. The CDR3 reads CASSIDRNTEAFF. CDR3 bases: TGTGCCAGCAGCATAGACAGGAACACTGAAGCTTTCTTT.

The V gene is TRBV7-2, the J gene TRBJ2-1, with 13 bases lining up with TRBD2. J gave up 2 bases and V 1 base, and 5 bases lay outside the gene matches. The CDR3 sequence is 18 residues long. Per the germline V gene, CDR1 is SGHTA and CDR2 is FQGNSA. Written as DNA, the CDR3 is TGTGCCAGCAGCTTAGAAACTAGCGGGGGGGGTACCTACAATGAGCAGTTCTTC. This codes for CASSLETSGGGTYNEQFF.

The chain has TRBV20-1 and TRBJ1-1; D is uncertain. The CDR3 covers 14 residues. Trimming took 6 bases from V and 0 from J, leaving 14 bases between them. Germline-derived CDR1 and CDR2 are DFQATT and SNEGSKA (reference sequence). CDR3 sequence reads: CSARIFGMNTEAFF. In nucleotides, the CDR3 is TGCAGTGCCAGAATCTTCGGGATGAACACTGAAGCTTTCTTT.

This clonotype has more than one count but fewer than ten. V usage is TRBV20-1 and J usage is TRBJ1-1, with TRBD1 matching over 9 bases. The CDR3 runs to 14 residues. CDR1 and CDR2 (germline): DFQATT, SNEGSKA (reference sequence). Unmatched junction bases numbered 5, after V lost 5 bases and J lost 1 base. This CDR3 is CSAWDRETNTEAFF. The CDR3 DNA reads TGCAGTGCTTGGGACAGGGAGACGAACACTGAAGCTTTCTTT.

This clonotype was picked up a small number of times. The chain recombines TRBV11-2 with TRBJ1-1, with a tentative D call TRBD1 (5 bases). The germline CDR1 and CDR2 sequences are SGHAT and FQNNGV. V was trimmed by 1 base and J by 5 bases, leaving 11 bases between them. CDR3 length: 14 amino acids. DNA of the CDR3: TGTGCCAGCAGCTTAGGAAGGGGTGGAACTGAAGCTTTCTTT. Its translation is CASSLGRGGTEAFF.

The DNA for the CDR3 is TGCAGCGTGACAGGCCCTAATGAAAAACTGTTTTTT. This sequence encodes CSVTGPNEKLFF. The chain joins TRBV29-1 to TRBJ1-4; perhaps TRBD1 as D (6 bases). V lost 6 bases and J 3 bases, leaving 8 bases between the germline ends. From germline, CDR1 is SQVTM and CDR2 ANQGSEA. This CDR3 has 12 residues.

The sample holds many counts of this clonotype. The rearrangement links TRBV5-8 to TRBJ2-1; tentative D call: TRBD1 (5 bases). The germline V gene encodes CDR1 SGHTS and CDR2 YDEGEE. CDR3 size: 14 residues. The V and J ends lost 0 bases and 8 bases respectively, with 12 bases between them. Here the CDR3 reads CASSLEGLRDEQFF. In DNA form, the CDR3 reads TGTGCCAGCAGCTTGGAAGGCCTCAGGGATGAGCAGTTCTTC.

The chain employs TRBV5-6 and TRBJ1-5; 8 positions agree with TRBD1. CDR1 is SGHDT and CDR2 is YYEEEE in the germline V gene. The CDR3 is 15 amino acids. The V and J ends lost 0 bases and 6 bases, in that order; junction bases with no gene match: 5. CDR3 amino acids: CASSLGQGFTQPQHF. The CDR3, as DNA: TGTGCCAGCAGCTTGGGACAGGGGTTCACTCAGCCCCAGCATTTT.